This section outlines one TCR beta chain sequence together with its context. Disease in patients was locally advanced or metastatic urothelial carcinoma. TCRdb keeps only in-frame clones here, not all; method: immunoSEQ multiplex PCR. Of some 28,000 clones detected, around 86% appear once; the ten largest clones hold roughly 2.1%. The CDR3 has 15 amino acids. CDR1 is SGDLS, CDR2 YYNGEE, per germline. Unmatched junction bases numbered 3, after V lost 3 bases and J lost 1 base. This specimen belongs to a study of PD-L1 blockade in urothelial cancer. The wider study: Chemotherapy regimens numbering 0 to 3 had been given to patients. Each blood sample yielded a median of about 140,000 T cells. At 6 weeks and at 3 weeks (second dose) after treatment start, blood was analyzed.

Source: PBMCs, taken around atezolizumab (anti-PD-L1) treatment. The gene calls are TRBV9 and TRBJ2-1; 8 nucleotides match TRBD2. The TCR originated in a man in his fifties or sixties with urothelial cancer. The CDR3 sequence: CASSGGLVSYNEQFF. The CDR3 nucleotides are TGTGCCAGCAGCGGGGGACTAGTTTCCTACAATGAGCAGTTCTTC.